This is a list of T cell receptor beta chains from one sample in a study of siplizumab effects on memory and regulatory T cells. Clones were sequenced by immunoSEQ multiplex PCR, and TCRdb holds only the in-frame ones, with some missing. The sample gives approximately 120,000 clones, about 90% of which show up once; 0.75% is in the top ten. Input material: Tregs sorted from blood. The receptors shown here come from a human donor in good health. Both conserved end residues are part of each CDR3. Size tells how often a clone was seen (once, few, many) or the class of an expanded clone, and some rows leave it out.

V,size,CDR3
TRBV21-1,.,CASSSKAGGQFLRQETQYF
TRBV19,.,CASSARGTGGNQPQHF
TRBV10-3,.,CAISATGTNQPQHF
TRBV11-3,.,CASSLGLGPGQETQYF
TRBV5-1,.,CASSPRPGASYEQYF
TRBV27,.,CASRPPKNYGYTF
TRBV6-4,once,CASMGRKRMNTEAFF
TRBV6-1,.,CASSETDRGRSPLHF
TRBV5-1,.,CASSLVGAREKLFF
TRBV7-7,.,CASSYKDRECNQPQHF
TRBV5-4,.,CASSLEVAGYNEQFF
TRBV30,few,CAWSASPAWTAFF
TRBV10-1,.,CASSGAGADTQYF
TRBV29-1,.,CSVEVRGAPTDTQYF
TRBV21-1,.,CASSYLAGGKYNEQFF
TRBV15,.,CATSRDRAVAYEQYF
TRBV7-2,.,CASSLAGFEQYF
TRBV25-1,.,CASSDRTGQGNTIYF
TRBV2,.,CASRIPGLATDTQYF
TRBV7-8,.,CASSVQGQSEQYF
TRBV10-3,.,CAISDSTAYTEAFF
TRBV5-8,once,CASSSSRGRANTEAFF
TRBV7-9,.,CASSLAGLSYEQYF
TRBV28,.,CASRRQGAPGNQPQHF
TRBV27,few,CASSPRSQGGMTFF
TRBV29-1,.,CSVEAGQGSTEAFF
TRBV12-5,.,CASGLAPSGSAGFYNEQFF
TRBV18,.,CASSPQTGDGYTF
TRBV18,.,CASGPGLAGNEQFF
TRBV29-1,.,CSVLDSYEQYF
TRBV29-1,.,CSVGSTGTQFYGYTF
TRBV2,.,CASSKGMNTGELFF
TRBV27,.,CASSLGPGYMGQPQHF
TRBV18,once,CASSPSLQETQYF
TRBV7-2,once,CASSLIVPPLHF
TRBV6-1,.,CASSEYTGEGDTQYF
TRBV5-1,.,CASSLEGDRGNAIYF